The sequence of this T cell receptor beta chain was determined in a study of metastatic and nonmetastatic thyroid tumors. About the study: The study looked at repertoires side by side in blood and in tumor or nodule tissue from malignant and benign thyroid patients.

Study observations and caveats: The study reportedly found significantly higher TCR beta diversity in malignant thyroid tumors than benign nodules, in blood and tumor.

Before thyroid surgery, none of the patients had received any treatment. Per the original data handling: A classifier of distant metastasis in papillary thyroid cancer was built from CDR3 differences (across clinicopathological groups). Via MiXCR, TCRdb re-called the PCR reads. These V and J calls rely on TCRdb rather than the paper's analysis. The sample has tens of thousands of clones; roughly 17% are singletons. This clone was observed a handful of times. The antigen is undetermined. The CDR3 has 15 amino acids. Germline V gene data show CDR1 as SGHNT and CDR2 as YYREEE (reference sequence). The V and J ends lost 4 bases and 4 bases, in that order; junction bases with no gene match: 8.

This TCR was recovered from a female donor with papillary thyroid cancer or a benign thyroid nodule (not recorded which). Some clones in this sample may be carry-over from other donors' samples. This chain links TRBV5-4 with TRBJ1-1; TRBD1 aligns across 9 bases. Sample: tumor tissue. The CDR3 is CASSLPGQGSTEAFF. The CDR3 DNA is TGTGCCAGCAGCCTTCCGGGACAGGGAAGCACTGAAGCTTTCTTT.